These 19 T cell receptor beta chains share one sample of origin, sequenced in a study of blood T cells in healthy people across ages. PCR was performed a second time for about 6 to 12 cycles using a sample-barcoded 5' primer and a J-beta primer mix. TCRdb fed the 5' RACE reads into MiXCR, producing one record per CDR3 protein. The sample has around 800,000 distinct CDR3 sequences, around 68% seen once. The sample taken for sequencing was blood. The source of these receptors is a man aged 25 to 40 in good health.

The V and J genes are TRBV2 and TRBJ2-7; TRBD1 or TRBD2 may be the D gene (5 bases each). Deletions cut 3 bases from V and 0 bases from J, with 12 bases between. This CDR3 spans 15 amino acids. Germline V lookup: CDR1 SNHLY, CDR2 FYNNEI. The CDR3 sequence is CASSDWDGASYEQYF. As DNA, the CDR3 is TGTGCCAGCAGTGATTGGGACGGCGCCTCCTACGAGCAGTACTTC.

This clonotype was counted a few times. CDR3 nucleotide sequence: TGCAGTGCTCCTGATCGACAGGGCTCCCCCTACGAGCAGTACTTC. This codes for CSAPDRQGSPYEQYF. The gene calls are TRBV20-1 and TRBJ2-4; 7 bases agree with TRBD1. TRBJ2-7 explains the end of the DNA better; the J call may be wrong. This CDR3 comprises 15 residues. Germline V gene lookup returns CDR1 DFQATT and CDR2 SNEGSKA (reference sequence).

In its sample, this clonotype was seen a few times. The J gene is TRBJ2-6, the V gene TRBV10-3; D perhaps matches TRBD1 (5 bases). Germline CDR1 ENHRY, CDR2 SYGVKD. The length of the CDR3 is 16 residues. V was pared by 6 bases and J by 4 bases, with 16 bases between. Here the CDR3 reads CAIRKGLAGGANVLTF. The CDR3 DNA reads TGTGCCATCAGAAAGGGGTTAGCTGGCGGGGCCAACGTCCTGACTTTC.

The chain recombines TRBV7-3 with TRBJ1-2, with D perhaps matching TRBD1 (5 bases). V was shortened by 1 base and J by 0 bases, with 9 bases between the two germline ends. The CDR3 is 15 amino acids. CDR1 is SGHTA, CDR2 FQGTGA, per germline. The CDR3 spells CASSLSGGTNYGYTF. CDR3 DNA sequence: TGTGCCAGCAGCTTAAGTGGGGGGACTAACTATGGCTACACCTTC.

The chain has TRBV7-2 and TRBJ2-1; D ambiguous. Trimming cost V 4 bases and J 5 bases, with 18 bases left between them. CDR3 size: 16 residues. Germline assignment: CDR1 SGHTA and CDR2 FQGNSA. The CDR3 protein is CASSYSKGYRDNEQFF. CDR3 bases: TGTGCCAGCAGCTATTCAAAGGGTTATCGCGACAATGAGCAGTTCTTC.

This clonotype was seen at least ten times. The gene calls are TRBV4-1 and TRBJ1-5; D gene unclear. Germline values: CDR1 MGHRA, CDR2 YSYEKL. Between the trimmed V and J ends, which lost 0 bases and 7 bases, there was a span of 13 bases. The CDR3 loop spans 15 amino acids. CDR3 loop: CASSQDLGIVQPQHF. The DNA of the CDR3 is TGCGCCAGCAGCCAAGATCTGGGGATTGTACAGCCCCAGCATTTT.

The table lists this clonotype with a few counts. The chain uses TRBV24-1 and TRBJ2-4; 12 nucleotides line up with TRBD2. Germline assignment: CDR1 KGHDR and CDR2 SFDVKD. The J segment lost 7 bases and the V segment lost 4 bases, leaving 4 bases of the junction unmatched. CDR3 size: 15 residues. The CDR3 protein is CATSELAGGVNIQYF. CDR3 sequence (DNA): TGTGCCACCAGTGAACTAGCGGGGGGTGTGAACATTCAGTACTTC.

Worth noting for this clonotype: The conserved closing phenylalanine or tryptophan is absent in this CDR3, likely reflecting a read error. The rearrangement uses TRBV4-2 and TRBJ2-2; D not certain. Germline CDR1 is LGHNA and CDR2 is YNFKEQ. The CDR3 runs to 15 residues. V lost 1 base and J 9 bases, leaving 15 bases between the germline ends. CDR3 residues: CASSQGVGGTWELFL. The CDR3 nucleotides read TGTGCCAGCAGCCAAGGGGTGGGCGGCACTTGGGAGCTGTTTTTG.

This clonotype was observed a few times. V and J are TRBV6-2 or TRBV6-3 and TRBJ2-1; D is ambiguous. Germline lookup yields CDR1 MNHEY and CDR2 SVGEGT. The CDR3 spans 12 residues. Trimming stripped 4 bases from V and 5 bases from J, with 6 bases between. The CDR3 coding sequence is TGTGCCAGCAGTTTATCCCACAATGAGCAGTTCTTC. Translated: CASSLSHNEQFF.

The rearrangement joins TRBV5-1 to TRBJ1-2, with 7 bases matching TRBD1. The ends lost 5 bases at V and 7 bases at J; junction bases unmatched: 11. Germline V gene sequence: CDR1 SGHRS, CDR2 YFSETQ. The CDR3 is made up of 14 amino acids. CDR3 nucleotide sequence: TGCGCCAGCAGGGTTGGGGACAGCCGGGCTGGCTACACCTTC. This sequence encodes CASRVGDSRAGYTF.

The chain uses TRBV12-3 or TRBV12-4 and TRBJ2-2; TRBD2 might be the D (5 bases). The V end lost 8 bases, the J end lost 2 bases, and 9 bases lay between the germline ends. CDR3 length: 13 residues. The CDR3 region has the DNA TGTGCCAGCCCGGGATTAAACACCGGGGAGCTGTTTTTT. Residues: CASPGLNTGELFF.

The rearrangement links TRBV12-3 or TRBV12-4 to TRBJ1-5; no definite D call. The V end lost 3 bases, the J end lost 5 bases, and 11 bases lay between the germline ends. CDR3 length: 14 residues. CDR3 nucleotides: TGTGCCAGCAGTTTCAGGCCGCTTCATCAGCCCCAGCATTTT. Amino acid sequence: CASSFRPLHQPQHF.

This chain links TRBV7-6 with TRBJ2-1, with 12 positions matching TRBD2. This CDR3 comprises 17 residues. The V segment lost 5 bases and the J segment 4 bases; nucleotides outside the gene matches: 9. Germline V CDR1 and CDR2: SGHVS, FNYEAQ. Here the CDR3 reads CASSPASGGVRYNEQFF. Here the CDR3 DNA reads TGTGCCAGCAGCCCTGCTAGCGGGGGGGTAAGATACAATGAGCAGTTCTTC.

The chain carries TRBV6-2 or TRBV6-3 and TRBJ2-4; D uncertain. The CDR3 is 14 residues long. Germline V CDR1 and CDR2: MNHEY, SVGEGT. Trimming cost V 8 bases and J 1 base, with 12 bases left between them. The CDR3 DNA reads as TGTGCCAGCGGCATGGGGTCCGCCAAAAACATTCAGTACTTC. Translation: CASGMGSAKNIQYF.

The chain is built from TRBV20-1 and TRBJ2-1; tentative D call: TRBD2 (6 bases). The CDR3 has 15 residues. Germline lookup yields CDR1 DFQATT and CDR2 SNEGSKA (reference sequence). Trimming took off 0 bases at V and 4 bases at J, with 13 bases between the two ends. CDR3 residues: CSARDQTRSYNEQFF. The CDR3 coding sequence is TGCAGTGCTAGAGATCAGACTAGAAGTTACAATGAGCAGTTCTTC.

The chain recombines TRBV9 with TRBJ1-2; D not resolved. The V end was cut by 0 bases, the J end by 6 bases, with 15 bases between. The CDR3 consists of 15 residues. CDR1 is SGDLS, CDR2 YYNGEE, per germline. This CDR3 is CASSVERTETHGYTF. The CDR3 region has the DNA TGTGCCAGCAGCGTAGAGCGGACGGAGACCCATGGCTACACCTTC.

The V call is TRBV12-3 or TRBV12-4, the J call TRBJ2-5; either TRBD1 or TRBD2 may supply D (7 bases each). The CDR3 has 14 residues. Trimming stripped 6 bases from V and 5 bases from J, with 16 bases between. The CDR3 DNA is TGTGCCAGCAGGGCGACTAGCAGGGGGGAGACCCAGTACTTC. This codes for CASRATSRGETQYF.

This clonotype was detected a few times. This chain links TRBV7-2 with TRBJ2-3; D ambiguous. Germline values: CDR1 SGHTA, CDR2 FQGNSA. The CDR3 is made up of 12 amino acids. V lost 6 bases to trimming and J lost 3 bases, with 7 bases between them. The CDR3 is CASRTLTDTQYF. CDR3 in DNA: TGTGCCAGCAGGACACTAACAGATACGCAGTATTTT.

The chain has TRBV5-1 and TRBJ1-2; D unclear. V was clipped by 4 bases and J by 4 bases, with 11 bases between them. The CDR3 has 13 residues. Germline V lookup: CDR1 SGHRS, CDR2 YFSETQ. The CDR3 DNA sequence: TGCGCCAGCAGCACGACGGACCCCTATGGCTACACCTTC. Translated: CASSTTDPYGYTF.